This is a list of T cell receptor beta chains from one sample in a study of blood T cell repertoires in COVID-19. This table comes from immunoSEQ multiplex PCR, and its TCRdb copy is limited to in-frame clones, with some not included. The sample lists about 210,000 clones, roughly 90% seen once, with about 5% in the top ten. Sequencing was done on a sample of peripheral blood. The receptors originated from a woman aged 40 to 50 with acute or convalescent COVID-19. Both conserved end residues are trimmed from each CDR3. The D gene is left open where the match is weak. Clone size is given for some rows only: seen once, a few or many times, or a class if the clone is expanded.

V gene | D gene | clone size | CDR3 protein
TRBV9 | TRBD1 | NA | ASSATGGDQPQH
TRBV20-1 | NA | NA | SASSFENTDTQY
TRBV7-2 | TRBD2 | NA | ASSFGLAGPTDTQY
TRBV5-1 | NA | NA | ASSGGTAYNEQF
TRBV15 | TRBD1 | NA | ATSTPRDRWQPQH
TRBV2 | NA | once | ASRKSLDGYT
TRBV27 | NA | once | ASSGQGNTGELF
TRBV19 | NA | NA | ASSIQRSSYNEQF
TRBV24-1 | TRBD1 | NA | ATSDADRGDYGYT
TRBV2 | TRBD2 | NA | ASSEIGRGIGELF
TRBV3-1/TRBV3-2 | NA | NA | ASSLGTFNYGYT
TRBV15 | NA | NA | ATSRGWGLETGELF
TRBV19 | NA | once | ASSIPTHVRTEPRQDQETQY
TRBV10-1 | TRBD1 | NA | ASGGRGSYNSPLH
TRBV30 | NA | NA | AWGRYNEKLF
TRBV7-9 | NA | NA | ASSLDLGGANVLT
TRBV19 | NA | NA | ASSGGGANQPQH
TRBV9 | NA | once | ASSVGGGNSPLH
TRBV6-1 | NA | NA | ASSERGGQGRFEAF
TRBV3-1/TRBV3-2 | NA | NA | ASSRFEGYGYT
TRBV6-5 | NA | NA | ASIRGNTGNTIY
TRBV5-4 | NA | NA | ASSLGTDMNTEAF
TRBV4-2 | NA | NA | ASGQGLYNEQF
TRBV7-9 | NA | few | ASSPFEVGEAF
TRBV4-1 | TRBD1 | NA | ASSHGTGSEQPQH
TRBV2 | NA | few | ASSEGVGGYNYGYT
TRBV14 | TRBD1 | NA | ASRRRTGPNYGYA
TRBV5-1 | NA | NA | ASSSAQKNIQY
TRBV24-1 | NA | NA | ATSATDTQY
TRBV30 | TRBD1 | NA | AADRAEVDGYT
TRBV5-1 | NA | NA | ASSFSGSPYNSPLH
TRBV3-1/TRBV3-2 | TRBD1 | NA | ASSHDKGARYT
TRBV10-3 | NA | NA | AIKVIPDSNTEAF
TRBV7-2 | TRBD2 | NA | ASSLAGGRFIRTDTQY
TRBV5-5 | NA | once | ASSSITNYGYT
TRBV7-9 | NA | NA | ASSLWGGDQPQH
TRBV3-1/TRBV3-2 | NA | NA | ASSQDQQGATPNYGYT
TRBV24-1 | TRBD2 | NA | ATSDSGTSGGGTGELF
TRBV5-3 | NA | NA | ARSLAGNRDTIY
TRBV7-8 | TRBD2 | NA | ASRERAGGIYNEQF
TRBV7-9 | NA | few | ASSLAPGAPLH
TRBV10-3 | TRBD1 | NA | AISEGQGVRNEKLF
TRBV3-1/TRBV3-2 | NA | NA | ASSHIPGELF
TRBV29-1 | TRBD1 | NA | SVEDTTGNYGYT
TRBV4-1 | NA | NA | ASSLDMNTEAF
TRBV3-1/TRBV3-2 | TRBD2 | once | ASSQELAGVVNEQF
TRBV27 | NA | NA | ASSPRTVGHTEAF